This T cell receptor beta chain originates from a study of control samples from healthy donors and cancer patients. V shed 0 bases and J shed 4 bases, with 7 bases lying between them. Looked up from germline, CDR1 is SGHRS and CDR2 is YFSETQ. The CDR3 is 13 amino acids. TCRdb keeps only in-frame clones here, not all; method: immunoSEQ multiplex PCR. The top ten hold approximately 4% of the sample, which has about 130,000 clones, over 85% seen once. The sample comprised blood. This sequence joins TRBV5-1 and TRBJ1-1; D call uncertain. The sequence came from a man aged 30-40 years in good health. The CDR3 DNA follows: TGCGCCAGCAGCTTGGACGGTATCACTGAAGCTTTCTTT. Its protein is CASSLDGITEAFF.